Listed below are T cell receptor beta chains from one sample, sequenced in a study of T cells in localized non-small cell lung cancer. This table comes from immunoSEQ multiplex PCR, and its TCRdb copy is limited to in-frame clones, with some not included. The profile shows over a thousand clones, less than 20% of them singletons. The sequencing used normal lung tissue next to the tumor, collected before any cancer treatment. The receptors stem from a man aged 35 to 69 with stage II lung adenocarcinoma. Each CDR3 is given without its conserved first and last residue. The order of the fields is J gene, CDR3 length, V gene, CDR3 protein.

j_gene: TRBJ1-1
len: 10
v_gene: TRBV6-8
CDR3aa: ASSYSDREAF

j_gene: TRBJ1-2
len: 11
v_gene: TRBV30
CDR3aa: AWSEKNIYGYT

j_gene: TRBJ1-2
len: 13
v_gene: TRBV10-3
CDR3aa: ATADRSSVFYGYT

j_gene: TRBJ1-1
len: 10
v_gene: TRBV4-1
CDR3aa: ASSQESWKAF

j_gene: TRBJ1-5
len: 12
v_gene: TRBV11-3
CDR3aa: ASSQAEWGRAQH

j_gene: TRBJ1-1
len: 10
v_gene: TRBV4-1
CDR3aa: ASSESGSGAF

j_gene: TRBJ1-1
len: 10
v_gene: TRBV6-8
CDR3aa: ASSGTDTEAF

j_gene: TRBJ2-1
len: 19
v_gene: TRBV18
CDR3aa: ASSPPATGLAGGSFHNEQF

j_gene: TRBJ1-6
len: 12
v_gene: TRBV6-8
CDR3aa: ASTSPGGVSPLH

j_gene: TRBJ2-5
len: 12
v_gene: TRBV11-3
CDR3aa: ASSRSGYQETQY

j_gene: TRBJ2-5
len: 12
v_gene: TRBV10-2
CDR3aa: ASMYTSGEETQY

j_gene: TRBJ2-7
len: 11
v_gene: TRBV28
CDR3aa: ASSTNDRYEQY

j_gene: TRBJ2-5
len: 12
v_gene: TRBV2
CDR3aa: ASKKGRSGETQY

j_gene: TRBJ1-1
len: 12
v_gene: TRBV11-3
CDR3aa: ASSLRQGGTEAF

j_gene: TRBJ2-7
len: 12
v_gene: TRBV30
CDR3aa: AWSGGDRGYEQY

j_gene: TRBJ1-1
len: 11
v_gene: TRBV7-4
CDR3aa: ASSFTMNTEAF

j_gene: TRBJ2-3
len: 12
v_gene: TRBV14
CDR3aa: ASSQERVTDTQY

j_gene: TRBJ1-1
len: 9
v_gene: TRBV19
CDR3aa: ASRGNTEAF

j_gene: TRBJ1-1
len: 10
v_gene: TRBV30
CDR3aa: AWRAGHFEAF

j_gene: TRBJ2-5
len: 13
v_gene: TRBV11-3
CDR3aa: ASSYRGAGKETQY

j_gene: TRBJ2-7
len: 10
v_gene: TRBV9
CDR3aa: ASSGLTYEQY

j_gene: TRBJ1-2
len: 14
v_gene: TRBV29-1
CDR3aa: SVESARGHELYGYT

j_gene: TRBJ2-1
len: 15
v_gene: TRBV11-3
CDR3aa: ASSPTPGGSSYNEQF

j_gene: TRBJ2-1
len: 15
v_gene: TRBV11-3
CDR3aa: ASSLAGERPTYNEQF

j_gene: TRBJ2-5
len: 11
v_gene: TRBV29-1
CDR3aa: SVMTGHQETQY

j_gene: TRBJ1-3
len: 13
v_gene: TRBV11-3
CDR3aa: ASRRHMGAGNTIY

j_gene: TRBJ1-2
len: 10
v_gene: TRBV6-8
CDR3aa: ASSDDRGSYT

j_gene: TRBJ1-4
len: 12
v_gene: TRBV30
CDR3aa: ASSRIGANEKLF

j_gene: TRBJ2-5
len: 12
v_gene: TRBV6-8
CDR3aa: ASSYRGGRETQY

j_gene: TRBJ2-7
len: 13
v_gene: TRBV6-8
CDR3aa: ASSLDRERSYEQY

j_gene: TRBJ2-3
len: 12
v_gene: TRBV14
CDR3aa: ASSQSSDGDTQY

j_gene: TRBJ2-3
len: 14
v_gene: TRBV18
CDR3aa: ASSPPLAGGKDTQY

j_gene: TRBJ2-1
len: 13
v_gene: TRBV15
CDR3aa: ATSRDRSPLSEQF

j_gene: TRBJ2-4
len: 12
v_gene: TRBV28
CDR3aa: ASSPGTARSIQY

j_gene: TRBJ1-2
len: 13
v_gene: TRBV30
CDR3aa: AWRASGQSNYGYT

j_gene: TRBJ1-1
len: 14
v_gene: TRBV6-8
CDR3aa: ASSYPFGEGLYEAF

j_gene: TRBJ1-5
len: 13
v_gene: TRBV6-8
CDR3aa: ASSDSAGGNQPQH

j_gene: TRBJ2-1
len: 15
v_gene: TRBV11-3
CDR3aa: ASSPRLAGSSYNEQF

j_gene: TRBJ2-3
len: 14
v_gene: TRBV10-3
CDR3aa: ASAPAEDTRTDTQY

j_gene: TRBJ1-5
len: 11
v_gene: TRBV7-4
CDR3aa: ASSLEGFQPQH

j_gene: TRBJ1-1
len: 12
v_gene: TRBV9
CDR3aa: ASSTKNRGTEAF

j_gene: TRBJ1-2
len: 12
v_gene: TRBV11-3
CDR3aa: ASSHDRTNYGYT

j_gene: TRBJ1-2
len: 14
v_gene: TRBV11-3
CDR3aa: ASSLDSSVPLSGYT